This TCR beta chain was observed in a study of post-analysis software for immune sequencing data. Across the study: Multiple sclerosis in the patients followed relapsing-remitting, secondary progressive and progressive-relapsing courses. General observations from the study: Significantly lower normalized Chao1 diversity was found in patients with multiple sclerosis relative to controls. Among roughly five TRBV segments more frequent in patients than controls were TRBV5-6, TRBV5-1 and TRBV20-1. The F measure placed samples prepared in the same batch into strongly shared clusters.

This CDR3 is 15 amino acids long. Trimming removed 4 bases from V and 4 bases from J; junction bases left unmatched: 4. Per germline, CDR1 MGHDK and CDR2 SYGVNS. Tagging with unique molecular identifiers was a feature of the TCR beta cDNA libraries. Out of about 0.95 to 10 million T cells, about 520,000 cDNA molecules were generated. A single record per CDR3 protein comes from TCRdb applying MiXCR to the PCR reads. The sample consists of 600,000 to 750,000 distinct CDR3 sequences, 59% of them appearing once. This clonotype was detected only once. Its matching antigen is unknown. The TCR originated in a girl under 10 years old with multiple sclerosis. The gene calls are TRBV25-1 and TRBJ2-1; TRBD1 matches at 10 bases. The sequenced material came from blood. As DNA, the CDR3 is TGTGCCAGCAGTGCTCCGGGACAGGGGTACAATGAGCAGTTCTTC. This sequence encodes CASSAPGQGYNEQFF.